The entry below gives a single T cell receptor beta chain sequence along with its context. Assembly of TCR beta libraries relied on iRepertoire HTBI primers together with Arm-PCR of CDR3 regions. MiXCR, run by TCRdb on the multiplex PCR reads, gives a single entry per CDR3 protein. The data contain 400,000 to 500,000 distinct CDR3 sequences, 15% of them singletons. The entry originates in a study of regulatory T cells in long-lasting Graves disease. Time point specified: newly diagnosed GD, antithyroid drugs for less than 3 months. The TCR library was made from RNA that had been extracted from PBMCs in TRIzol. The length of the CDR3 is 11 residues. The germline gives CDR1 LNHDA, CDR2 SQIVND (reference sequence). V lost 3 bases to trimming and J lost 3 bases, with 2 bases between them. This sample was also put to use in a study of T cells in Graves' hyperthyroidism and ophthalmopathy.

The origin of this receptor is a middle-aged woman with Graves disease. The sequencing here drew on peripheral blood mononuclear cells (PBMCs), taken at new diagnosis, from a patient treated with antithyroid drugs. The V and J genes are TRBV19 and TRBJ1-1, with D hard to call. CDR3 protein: CASSIYTEAFF. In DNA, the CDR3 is TGTGCCAGTAGTATTTACACTGAAGCTTTCTTT.